This T cell receptor (beta chain) was recovered during a study of identical twins. General study points: Sequences that were out-of-frame, alpha and twin-shared displayed an excess of low generation probability. Cross-sectional statistical analysis, not tracking of the same donors, underpinned the conclusions.

In every case, the donor was a healthy Caucasian. With respect to this clonotype: Its specificity is unknown.

Germline V gene lookup returns CDR1 SEHNR and CDR2 FQNEAQ (reference sequence). The CDR3 contains 17 residues. Trimming took off 1 base at V and 7 bases at J, with 22 bases between the two ends. Carrying unique molecular identifiers, the cDNA also gained a universal primer site through template switching. Each CDR3 protein gets one entry after TCRdb re-called the 5' RACE reads with MiXCR. The sample yields 400,000 to 500,000 distinct CDR3 sequences, roughly an eighth seen once. These data also formed part of another study, on yellow fever vaccine responses in identical twins.

The sample comprised CD4+ T cells sorted from blood. The chain joins TRBV7-9 to TRBJ2-5, with D possibly matching TRBD1 (6 bases). This sequence was found in a young woman in good health. This CDR3 reads CASSLVARQDSRRTQYF. CDR3 DNA: TGTGCCAGCAGCTTAGTAGCCCGACAGGACTCGCGGAGGACCCAGTACTTC.